One and the same sample provided the 9 T cell receptor beta chains below, sequenced in a study of tumor-infiltrating lymphocytes in oesophageal squamous cell carcinoma. From the PCR reads, TCRdb called clonotypes with MiXCR, one entry per CDR3 protein. The sample gives some 14,000 distinct CDR3 sequences, around half of which show up once; around 15% is in the top ten. The sequenced sample was blood. The source of these receptors is a male donor with esophageal squamous cell carcinoma.

This clonotype has only a few counts. The rearrangement joins TRBV2 to TRBJ2-1; tentatively, D is TRBD2 (6 bases). Trimming cost V 6 bases and J 7 bases, with 13 bases left between them. Germline lookup yields CDR1 SNHLY and CDR2 FYNNEI. CDR3 length: 13 residues. CDR3 residues: CASRRLVRNEQFF. CDR3 in DNA: TGTGCCAGCAGGCGACTAGTTCGAAATGAGCAGTTCTTC.

This clonotype was found many times. The rearrangement joins TRBV5-1 to TRBJ1-4; maybe TRBD1 (5 bases). The V gene lost 4 bases and the J gene lost 3 bases, with 13 bases spanning the gap. This CDR3 has 15 amino acids. Germline V gene data show CDR1 as SGHRS and CDR2 as YFSETQ. The CDR3 spells CASSQEGPPNEKLFF. CDR3 coding DNA: TGCGCCAGCAGCCAAGAGGGACCGCCTAATGAAAAACTGTTTTTT.

This clonotype occurred a few times. The chain employs TRBV4-1 and TRBJ2-7, with 8 positions matching TRBD2. The CDR3 consists of 16 residues. Germline loops: CDR1 MGHRA, CDR2 YSYEKL. J gave up 0 bases and V 5 bases, and 9 bases lay outside the gene matches. The chain's CDR3 is CASSTTRGARSYEQYF. CDR3 nucleotide sequence: TGCGCCAGCAGCACAACGCGGGGGGCTCGCTCCTACGAGCAGTACTTC.

This clonotype appeared once. Sequence at one end of the junction differs from germline and may be a read error. The chain has TRBV7-6 and TRBJ2-7; TRBD1 matches 10 bases. The CDR3 runs to 13 residues. Per germline, CDR1 SGHVS and CDR2 FNYEAQ. CDR3 region: CASSRTGGVPLHF. The CDR3 DNA sequence: TGTGCCAGCAGCCGGACAGGGGGTGTACCCCTCCACTTC.

Comments on this clonotype: One junction end does not reproduce the germline sequence, and a read error may be involved. The gene calls are TRBV7-6 and TRBJ2-3; D is possibly TRBD1 (5 bases). There are 14 residues in the CDR3. CDR1 and CDR2 (germline): SGHVS, FNYEAQ. The CDR3 sequence is CASSPSQGNSPLHF. The CDR3, as DNA: TGTGCCAGCAGCCCAAGCCAGGGAAATTCACCCCTCCACTTC.

V usage is TRBV6-1 and J usage is TRBJ2-3; the D gene is possibly TRBD2 (6 bases). TRBJ2-7 matches the DNA end more closely, so the J call is doubtful. CDR1 and CDR2 from the germline V gene are MNHNS and SASEGT. This CDR3 spans 12 amino acids. CDR3 in DNA: TGTGCCAGCAGTGTGGGGGGTGGGGAGCAGTACTTC. Its protein is CASSVGGGEQYF.

Only a few counts were recorded for this clonotype. This chain joins TRBV7-3 and TRBJ2-6; no firm D call. Germline-derived CDR1 and CDR2 are SGHTA and FQGTGA. The CDR3 is 15 residues long. V was shortened by 1 base and J by 0 bases, with 4 bases between the two germline ends. The CDR3 region is CASSLMSSGANVLTF. The CDR3 coding sequence is TGTGCCAGCAGCTTAATGTCCTCTGGGGCCAACGTCCTGACTTTC.

V is TRBV2 and J is TRBJ2-5; D call uncertain. The better agreement between TRBJ2-7 and the DNA end casts doubt on the J call. This CDR3 region has 11 residues. Germline assignment: CDR1 SNHLY and CDR2 FYNNEI. CDR3 sequence reads: CAIHPLYEQYF. The CDR3 coding sequence is TGTGCCATCCACCCCCTCTACGAGCAGTACTTC.

V is TRBV6-4 and J is TRBJ2-6; no clear D. CDR1 MRHNA and CDR2 SNTAGT come from the germline V gene. Trimming took off 5 bases at V and 2 bases at J, with 10 bases between the two ends. The length of the CDR3 is 15 residues. The CDR3 spells CASSSTFTGANVLTF. The CDR3 DNA follows: TGTGCCAGCAGTTCAACGTTTACTGGGGCCAACGTCCTGACTTTC.